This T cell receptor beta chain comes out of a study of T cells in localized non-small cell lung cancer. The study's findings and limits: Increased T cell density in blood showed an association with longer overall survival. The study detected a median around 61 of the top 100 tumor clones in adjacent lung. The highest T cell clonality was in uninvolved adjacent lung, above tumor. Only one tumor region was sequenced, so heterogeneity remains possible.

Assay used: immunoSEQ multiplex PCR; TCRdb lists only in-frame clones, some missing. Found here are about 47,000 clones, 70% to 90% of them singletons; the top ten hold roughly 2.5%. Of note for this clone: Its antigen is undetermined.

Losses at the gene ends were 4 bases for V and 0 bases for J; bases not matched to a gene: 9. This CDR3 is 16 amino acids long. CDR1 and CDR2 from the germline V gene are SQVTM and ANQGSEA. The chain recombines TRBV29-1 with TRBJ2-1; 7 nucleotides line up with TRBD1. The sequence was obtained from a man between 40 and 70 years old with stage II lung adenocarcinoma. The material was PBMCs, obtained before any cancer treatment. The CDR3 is CSVGGQSQYSYNEQFF. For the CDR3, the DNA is TGCAGCGTTGGGGGACAGTCTCAATACTCCTACAATGAGCAGTTCTTC.